The 4 T cell receptor beta chains below were found in one sample sequenced in a study of blood T cell repertoires in COVID-19. Repertoires were generated with immunoSEQ multiplex PCR, while TCRdb's copy carries only in-frame clones and drops some. Of approximately 670,000 clones in the sample, 85% to 90% are singletons; the top ten hold approximately 0.3%. Sequenced input: peripheral blood. The receptors derive from a young woman with acute or convalescent COVID-19.

The sample holds one count of this clone. The chain uses TRBV10-3 and TRBJ1-2; unclear D gene. Germline V gives CDR1 ENHRY, CDR2 SYGVKD. The CDR3 consists of 15 residues. Trimming pared 0 bases from V and 4 bases from J, leaving 12 bases between. The CDR3 protein is CAISESNGVIYGYTF. CDR3 nucleotides: TGTGCCATCAGTGAGTCGAACGGGGTGATCTATGGCTACACCTTC.

This chain connects TRBV27 to TRBJ2-2; D perhaps matches TRBD1 (7 bases). The CDR3 extends over 14 amino acids. V gave up 8 bases and J gave up 1 base, with 11 bases separating them. From germline, CDR1 is MNHEY and CDR2 SMNVEV (reference sequence). In DNA form, the CDR3 reads TGTGCCAGCCGCGGGACAGAGAACACCGGGGAGCTGTTTTTT. This sequence encodes CASRGTENTGELFF.

The chain combines TRBV6-5 with TRBJ1-6; tentatively, D is TRBD1 (5 bases). V gave up 0 bases and J gave up 10 bases, with 13 bases separating them. From germline, CDR1 is MNHEY and CDR2 SVGAGI. The CDR3 extends over 15 amino acids. Here the CDR3 DNA reads TGTGCCAGCAGTTACTCTGGGAGGGGAGGGTCACCCCTCCACTTT. It translates to CASSYSGRGGSPLHF.

The CDR3 here is CASSSRGLGTEAFF. Written as DNA, the CDR3 is TGTGCCAGCAGCTCCAGGGGGCTCGGCACTGAAGCTTTCTTT. This chain uses TRBV5-8 with TRBJ1-1; TRBD1 matches 8 bases. Germline loops: CDR1 SGHTS, CDR2 YDEGEE. V dropped 3 bases and J dropped 4; count of bases not matched to a gene: 5. The CDR3 has 14 amino acids.